The 26 T cell receptor beta chains presented below share a single source sample, sequenced in a study of blood T cells in healthy people across ages. Primed by a sample-barcoded 5' primer and a J-beta primer mix, a second PCR proceeded for about 6 to 11 cycles. Via MiXCR, TCRdb re-called the 5' RACE reads, giving one row per CDR3 protein. The table lists around 1,000,000 distinct CDR3 sequences, roughly a quarter of them singletons. These same data were also listed under a study on T cells of mothers and their children.

The sequencing sample was made of blood. The source of these receptors is a girl aged 2 to 9 in good health.

Only a few counts were recorded for this clonotype. V usage is TRBV3-1 and J usage is TRBJ1-4; a weak D match, TRBD1 (6 bases). Trimming shortened V by 3 bases and J by 8 bases, and 13 bases separated the two germline ends. Germline lookup yields CDR1 LGHDT and CDR2 YNNKEL (reference sequence). This CDR3 region has 14 residues. CDR3 bases: TGTGCCAGCAGCCAGTCGGGGGGCGGGGAAAAACTGTTTTTT. Translating it yields CASSQSGGGEKLFF.

V usage is TRBV4-3 and J usage is TRBJ2-3; TRBD1 is a possible D gene (5 bases). CDR1 LGHNA and CDR2 YSLEER come from the germline V gene. The CDR3 is 16 amino acids. With 0 bases removed from V and 5 bases from J, the gap between germline ends came to 15 bases. CDR3 DNA sequence: TGCGCCAGCAGCCAAGATACGGGCAGGGTCGGAGATACGCAGTATTTT. This translates into CASSQDTGRVGDTQYF.

V and J are TRBV15 and TRBJ2-5; 10 nucleotides agree with TRBD1. CDR1 is LNHNV, CDR2 YYDKDF, per germline (reference sequence). V shed 2 bases, J shed 5 bases, and the junction held 5 bases outside the gene matches. The CDR3 loop spans 15 amino acids. The CDR3 nucleotides read TGTGCCACCAGCAGAAGGACAGGGGGGCCCGAGACCCAGTACTTC. Protein: CATSRRTGGPETQYF.

This clonotype was found a few times. The J gene is TRBJ2-1, the V gene TRBV19; TRBD2 matches at 7 bases. V lost 6 bases to trimming and J lost 2 bases; unmatched junction nucleotides: 10. The CDR3 is made up of 16 amino acids. CDR1 LNHDA and CDR2 SQIVND come from the germline V gene (reference sequence). CDR3 DNA: TGTGCCAGTAGCCCCCTCCGGGGGGTCGCCTACAATGAGCAGTTCTTC. Its protein product is CASSPLRGVAYNEQFF.

This clonotype appeared a few times. The chain links TRBV7-9 to TRBJ1-2, with 9 bases identical to TRBD1. Germline trimming cut 5 bases from V and 7 bases from J; bases unmatched to any gene: 14. The CDR3 has 16 residues. Germline CDR1 reads SEHNR; CDR2 reads FQNEAQ (reference sequence). CDR3 region: CASSLLLQGAQSGYTF. The CDR3 DNA follows: TGTGCCAGCAGCCTACTCCTACAGGGGGCTCAGAGTGGCTACACCTTC.

The CDR3 bases are TGCGCCAGCAGCCAAGATCGTTGGGAAGGGAACACTGAAGCTTTCTTT. Translation: CASSQDRWEGNTEAFF. V usage is TRBV4-3 and J usage is TRBJ1-1; D remains unclear. The germline V gene encodes CDR1 LGHNA and CDR2 YSLEER. The CDR3 runs 16 residues. The V gene lost 0 bases and the J gene lost 1 base, with 12 bases spanning the gap.

The CDR3 here is CASRRQLAEAFF. CDR3 nucleotides: TGTGCCAGCAGAAGACAATTAGCTGAAGCTTTCTTT. The rearrangement uses TRBV12-3 or TRBV12-4 and TRBJ1-1; no clear D. This CDR3 has 12 amino acids. V lost 6 bases to trimming and J lost 6 bases, with 11 bases between them.

The rearrangement uses TRBV7-9 and TRBJ2-5; TRBD1 might be the D (6 bases). The CDR3 runs 15 residues. Germline CDR1 reads SEHNR; CDR2 reads FQNEAQ (reference sequence). V was clipped by 5 bases and J by 1 base, with 14 bases between them. In nucleotides, the CDR3 is TGTGCCAGCAGCCCTATGCAGGACAGCCAAGAGACCCAGTACTTC. Its translation is CASSPMQDSQETQYF.

In its sample, this clonotype was seen a few times. This chain joins TRBV12-3 or TRBV12-4 and TRBJ2-1, with 8 bases identical to TRBD1. After removal of 3 bases from V and 6 bases from J, the junction contained 25 bases not matched to a gene. This CDR3 is built from 21 residues. The chain's CDR3 is CASSFPPFGGQDGRLANEQFF. In DNA form, the CDR3 reads TGTGCCAGCAGTTTCCCACCCTTTGGGGGACAGGACGGTCGATTGGCCAATGAGCAGTTCTTC.

Comment on this clonotype: One end of the junction varies from germline; a read error may be responsible. The V gene is TRBV7-7, the J gene TRBJ2-4, with 7 bases aligning to TRBD1. CDR3 length equals 13 residues. Per germline, CDR1 SSHAT and CDR2 FNYEAQ (reference sequence). The CDR3 is CASSLVKTGPPYF. CDR3 DNA sequence: TGTGCTAGCAGCTTAGTTAAGACAGGGCCACCGTACTTC.

This clonotype was picked up a small number of times. This sequence joins TRBV14 and TRBJ2-5; TRBD2 is a possible D gene (6 bases). V was shortened by 3 bases and J by 7 bases, with 15 bases between the two germline ends. The CDR3 contains 14 residues. Germline CDR1 and CDR2: SGHDN and FVKESK. DNA of the CDR3: TGTGCCAGCAGCCAGGCCTCCTACGGGGGGACCCAGTACTTC. It translates to CASSQASYGGTQYF.

This clonotype was detected only a few times. The CDR3 DNA sequence: TGTGCCATCAGTGTCAGCAAGGAGGGTCCACCCTACGAGCAGTACTTC. Encoded protein: CAISVSKEGPPYEQYF. V usage is TRBV10-3 and J usage is TRBJ2-7, with D tentatively TRBD2 (6 bases). Trimming removed 4 bases from V and 2 bases from J, with 18 bases in between. The CDR3 is 16 amino acids. Germline CDR1 is ENHRY and CDR2 is SYGVKD.

The sample holds a few counts of this clonotype. The chain employs TRBV29-1 and TRBJ2-7; 10 bases are shared with TRBD2. In germline, CDR1 is SQVTM, CDR2 ANQGSEA. This CDR3 has 12 residues. CDR3 bases: TGCAGGGCCGGGACTAGCGCCGGCGAGCAGTACTTC. This sequence encodes CRAGTSAGEQYF.

A few counts support this clonotype. This rearrangement joins TRBV5-1 to TRBJ2-5; D uncertain. Germline CDR1 SGHRS, CDR2 YFSETQ. There are 15 residues in the CDR3. V lost 0 bases to trimming and J lost 5 bases, with 14 bases between them. The CDR3 sequence is CASSLAAPYAETQYF. In DNA form, the CDR3 reads TGCGCCAGCAGCTTGGCCGCCCCTTACGCGGAGACCCAGTACTTC.

The chain employs TRBV5-1 and TRBJ1-1, with D unclear. With 4 bases removed from V and 2 bases from J, the gap between germline ends came to 9 bases. The CDR3 has 13 amino acids. Germline assignment: CDR1 SGHRS and CDR2 YFSETQ. This CDR3 is CASSPRFNTEAFF. The CDR3 coding sequence is TGCGCCAGCAGCCCTAGATTTAACACTGAAGCTTTCTTT.

This clonotype was seen a few times. The chain recombines TRBV28 with TRBJ2-5; perhaps TRBD1 as D (5 bases). CDR1 is MDHEN and CDR2 is SYDVKM in the germline V gene. V lost 2 bases to trimming and J lost 0 bases, with 19 bases between them. This CDR3 region has 18 residues. The CDR3 nucleotides read TGTGCCAGCAGTTTAATTGGTCGGGCAGGGATGTACCAAGAGACCCAGTACTTC. Translating it yields CASSLIGRAGMYQETQYF.

The V and J genes are TRBV29-1 and TRBJ2-1, with D uncertain. The germline V and J ends were trimmed by 6 bases and 7 bases, with 13 bases remaining between them. In germline, CDR1 is SQVTM, CDR2 ANQGSEA. The CDR3 totals 12 residues. CDR3 sequence reads: CSVWTGGNEQFF. CDR3 bases: TGCAGCGTGTGGACGGGTGGGAATGAGCAGTTCTTC.

The rearrangement uses TRBV6-1 and TRBJ2-5; D uncertain. The J call may be faulty, since TRBJ2-1 better matches the DNA end. Germline CDR1 is MNHNS and CDR2 is SASEGT. CDR3 length equals 14 residues. The CDR3 coding sequence is TGTGCCAGCGGGGTCACGAACGTCTACAATGAGCAGTTCTTC. Translated: CASGVTNVYNEQFF.

The genes are TRBV29-1 and TRBJ2-7; TRBD2 matches at 7 bases. Unmatched junction bases numbered 7, after V lost 4 bases and J lost 4 bases. The CDR3 runs to 13 residues. CDR1 SQVTM and CDR2 ANQGSEA come from the germline V gene. The CDR3 DNA is TGCAGCGTTGTGCTGGCGGGAGTGTACGAGCAGTACTTC. This encodes CSVVLAGVYEQYF.

As DNA, the CDR3 is TGTGCCAGCAGCTTAGCGAAGAGTGGAAACACCATATATTTT. The encoded protein is CASSLAKSGNTIYF. The chain is built from TRBV7-2 and TRBJ1-3; D gene unclear. The CDR3 runs to 14 residues. Between the trimmed V and J ends, which lost 0 bases and 3 bases, there was a span of 6 bases. Germline assignment: CDR1 SGHTA and CDR2 FQGNSA.

The V gene is TRBV4-3, the J gene TRBJ2-1; 9 bases fit TRBD2. J lost 8 bases, V lost 1 base, and 3 bases had no gene match. The CDR3 is 14 residues long. The germline gives CDR1 LGHNA, CDR2 YSLEER. DNA for the CDR3: TGCGCCAGCAGCCAAGGGATAGCGGGGGATGAGCAGTTCTTC. This sequence encodes CASSQGIAGDEQFF.

This clonotype was picked up a small number of times. The chain recombines TRBV19 with TRBJ2-3, with D maybe TRBD2 (6 bases). This CDR3 is built from 15 residues. V dropped 3 bases and J dropped 0 bases, with 10 bases sitting between them. Germline V gene lookup returns CDR1 LNHDA and CDR2 SQIVND (reference sequence). The CDR3 DNA follows: TGTGCCAGTAGTATGTGGGACTCCAGCACAGATACGCAGTATTTT. This sequence encodes CASSMWDSSTDTQYF. Full variable domain (missing parts from reference TRBV19 and TRBJ2-3): DGGITQSPKYLFRKEGQNVTLSCEQNLNHDAMYWYRQDPGQGLRLIYYSQIVNDFQKGDIAEGYSVSREKKESFPLTVTSAQKNPTAFYLCASSMWDSSTDTQYFGPGTRLTVL.

This clonotype turned up a few times. The V gene is TRBV29-1, the J gene TRBJ2-3, with TRBD1 matching over 10 bases. This CDR3 region has 14 residues. The germline CDR1 and CDR2 sequences are SQVTM and ANQGSEA. The V segment lost 4 bases and the J segment 3 bases; nucleotides outside the gene matches: 4. In nucleotides, the CDR3 is TGCAGCGTTGCCGGGACAGGGGAAACAGATACGCAGTATTTT. Protein product: CSVAGTGETDTQYF.

This clonotype came up a few times. J is TRBJ2-5 and V is TRBV6-6; TRBD2 is a possible D gene (5 bases). V shed 0 bases and J shed 7 bases, with 9 bases lying between them. This CDR3 has 13 residues. Per germline, CDR1 MNHNY and CDR2 SVGAGI (reference sequence). The CDR3 here is CASSYSVGGTQYF. CDR3 bases: TGTGCCAGCAGTTACTCGGTTGGAGGGACCCAGTACTTC.

This rearrangement joins TRBV10-3 to TRBJ2-1, with a possible D match to TRBD2 (6 bases). This CDR3 is 14 amino acids long. V gave up 7 bases and J gave up 7 bases, with 17 bases separating them. The germline CDR1 and CDR2 sequences are ENHRY and SYGVKD. The CDR3 nucleotides are TGTGCCATCAACGCGCGGGGCCAAAATAATGAGCAGTTCTTC. Its protein is CAINARGQNNEQFF.

This clonotype was counted between two and nine times. The gene calls are TRBV15 and TRBJ2-7, with 10 positions matching TRBD2. There are 16 residues in the CDR3. CDR1 and CDR2 (germline): LNHNV, YYDKDF (reference sequence). With 1 base clipped from V and 4 bases from J, the junction kept 7 bases outside the gene matches. The CDR3 DNA is TGTGCCACCAGCAGAGTTCGCAGCGGGGGGGCTTACGAGCAGTACTTC. Translating gives CATSRVRSGGAYEQYF.